Presented here are 18 T cell receptor beta chains from one specimen sequenced in a study of T cells expressing NK-cell markers (dated by TCRdb to 2020 to 2022). The library was prepared using 5' RACE. Sequencing was performed on an Illumina HiSeq 2000. Following TCRdb reprocessing, every CDR3 protein sequence forms one entry, and DNA is not provided. The sample's clone listing holds fewer than 550,000 distinct CDR3 sequences. Of the sample, about 1.5% falls within the top ten clones. The sequenced sample was blood T cells: a sorted CD56 or NKG2C T cell subset, CD4+ or CD8+ T cells, or bulk PBMC T cells (not recorded which). The receptors were sampled from a woman between 50 and 59 years old in good health. Donor details come from another sample of the same person, matched by shared clones.

The rearrangement joins TRBV11-3 to TRBJ1-5; TCRdb names TRBD1, which stays unverified in the absence of DNA. Germline V lookup: CDR1 SGHNT, CDR2 YENEEA. This CDR3 is 13 amino acids long. The CDR3 here is CASSQTGAQPQHF.

The chain links TRBV6-5 to TRBJ2-2; without DNA, the TCRdb call of TRBD1 cannot be checked. This CDR3 has 14 residues. Germline CDR1 and CDR2: MNHEY and SVGAGI. CDR3 region: CASNRQGGTGELFF.

The rearrangement uses TRBV20-1 and TRBJ2-5; TCRdb outputs TRBD1, but without DNA this stays unchecked. The germline gives CDR1 DFQATT, CDR2 SNEGSKA (reference sequence). The CDR3 spans 17 residues. CDR3 amino acids: CSARDLRDRRNPETQYF.

The gene calls are TRBV12-3 or TRBV12-4 and TRBJ1-1; TCRdb's D gene call, TRBD1, goes unchecked for lack of DNA. This CDR3 spans 14 amino acids. CDR3 loop: CASSRGTGSTEAFF.

V and J are TRBV18 and TRBJ2-5; TCRdb calls TRBD2, which cannot be checked without DNA. Looked up from germline, CDR1 is KGHSH and CDR2 is LQKENI. The CDR3 runs to 17 residues. CDR3 loop: CASSPLEAISGQETQYF.

The genes are TRBV7-9 and TRBJ1-4. Germline loops: CDR1 SEHNR, CDR2 FQNEAQ (reference sequence). The CDR3 totals 15 residues. CDR3: CASSLDSSHNEKLFF.

This sequence joins TRBV6-6 and TRBJ2-5; without DNA, the TCRdb call of TRBD2 cannot be checked. Germline-derived CDR1 and CDR2 are MNHNY and SVGAGI (reference sequence). The CDR3 contains 13 residues. This CDR3 is CASSLGGRGTQYF.

This chain connects TRBV12-3 or TRBV12-4 to TRBJ1-5; TCRdb calls TRBD1, which cannot be checked without DNA. This CDR3 contains 15 residues. This chain's CDR3 is CASSLSDRDDQPQHF.

The genes are TRBV15 and TRBJ1-4. Germline-derived CDR1 and CDR2 are LNHNV and YYDKDF (reference sequence). This CDR3 is 13 amino acids long. The CDR3 is CATSRNLQEKLFF.

The chain has TRBV3-1 and TRBJ1-2. The CDR3 is 12 residues long. Germline values: CDR1 LGHDT, CDR2 YNNKEL (reference sequence). CDR3: CATEGGNYGYTF. Variable domain in full (rest from reference TRBV3-1 and TRBJ1-2): DTAVSQTPKYLVTQMGNDKSIKCEQNLGHDTMYWYKQDSKKFLKIMFSYNNKELIINETVPNRFSPKSPDKAHLNLHINSLELGDSAVYFCATEGGNYGYTFGSGTRLTVV.

V and J are TRBV9 and TRBJ2-1; TCRdb's D call of TRBD2 is untestable without DNA. Germline V gene data show CDR1 as SGDLS and CDR2 as YYNGEE. The CDR3 totals 14 residues. The CDR3 here is CASSGTSSGNEQFF.

The chain's CDR3 is CAIRGLAWYEQFF. V and J are TRBV10-3 and TRBJ2-1; absent DNA, TCRdb's TRBD2 call cannot be checked. Germline V lookup: CDR1 ENHRY, CDR2 SYGVKD. The CDR3 contains 13 residues.

This sequence joins TRBV5-1 and TRBJ2-2; TCRdb lists TRBD1, though no DNA is available to test this call. Germline V gene sequence: CDR1 SGHRS, CDR2 YFSETQ. This CDR3 is built from 17 residues. CDR3 amino acids: CASSLLTGPPNTGELFF.

V usage is TRBV21-1 and J usage is TRBJ2-1; TCRdb lists TRBD2, though no DNA is available to test this call. TRBV21-1 is a pseudogene. The CDR3 spans 14 residues. CDR3 protein: CASNSLARGNEQFF.

The chain employs TRBV14 and TRBJ2-5. The CDR3 extends over 13 amino acids. Germline lookup yields CDR1 SGHDN and CDR2 FVKESK. Here the CDR3 reads CASSQEIGETQYF.

The chain is built from TRBV19 and TRBJ1-1; TCRdb selects TRBD1, and the lack of DNA leaves this call unchecked. The CDR3 runs 14 residues. In germline, CDR1 is LNHDA, CDR2 SQIVND (reference sequence). The CDR3 sequence: CASTQGARNTEAFF.

V and J are TRBV5-1 and TRBJ1-2. Looked up from germline, CDR1 is SGHRS and CDR2 is YFSETQ. The CDR3 is 14 residues long. The CDR3 sequence: CASSLKEPNYGYTF.

The rearrangement uses TRBV10-3 and TRBJ2-1; TCRdb's assignment of TRBD2 cannot be checked, as there is no DNA. Germline V lookup: CDR1 ENHRY, CDR2 SYGVKD. This CDR3 has 15 amino acids. The CDR3 loop is CAIRSGTSTVDEQFF.